This T cell receptor beta chain was sequenced during a study of blood T cell repertoires in COVID-19. As for the study in general: Spain, Italy and the United States supplied samples that represented acute and convalescent COVID-19.

Using immunoSEQ multiplex PCR, the repertoire was profiled, and TCRdb retains in-frame clones only, with some absent. Of 70,000 to 95,000 clones in the sample, roughly 95% were seen once. CDR3 length equals 13 residues. Germline CDR1 LNHDA, CDR2 SQIVND (reference sequence). V gave up 4 bases and J gave up 8 bases, with 14 bases separating them. This clone has just a few counts. The V call is TRBV19, the J call TRBJ1-2; D gene unclear. The receptor was isolated from a human donor with active COVID-19. The donor label of this sample is uncertain. The sequenced material came from peripheral blood. CDR3 nucleotide sequence: TGTGCCAGTAGTACGGGAGCAGAACGGGGCTACACCTTC. Translating it yields CASSTGAERGYTF.